One and the same sample provided the 19 T cell receptor beta chains below, sequenced in a study of shared clonotypes between healthy human individuals. Naive CD8 cells lacked CD45RO and underwent positive selection for CCR7, leaving out terminally differentiated effector memory CD45RA+ cells. Profiling relied on immunoSEQ multiplex PCR, and the TCRdb table lists in-frame clones only, not all of them. Here the sample spans about 2.1 million clones, around 93% being singletons. The sample taken for sequencing was naive CD8+ T cells from PBMCs. The receptors derive from a man aged 18 to 29 in good health. Some clones in this sample may be carry-over from other donors' samples.

This chain links TRBV6-6 with TRBJ2-5, with a tentative D call TRBD1 (6 bases). Germline V CDR1 and CDR2: MNHNY, SVGAGI (reference sequence). The ends were cut back, 0 bases at V and 0 bases at J, with 8 bases in the middle. The CDR3 sequence is 15 residues long. This CDR3 is CASSYSGDNQETQYF. The DNA for the CDR3 is TGTGCCAGCAGTTACTCGGGGGACAACCAAGAGACCCAGTACTTC.

The J gene is TRBJ1-2, the V gene TRBV7-9; D possibly corresponds to TRBD1 (6 bases). Between the trimmed V and J ends, which lost 5 bases and 4 bases, there was a span of 20 bases. The CDR3 has 16 amino acids. Germline V gene lookup returns CDR1 SEHNR and CDR2 FQNEAQ (reference sequence). CDR3 nucleotides: TGTGCCAGCAGCCTACCTTTGCTGGGGGCGAGCTATGGCTACACCTTC. Its protein product is CASSLPLLGASYGYTF.

This clone was detected only once. The chain has TRBV11-2 and TRBJ2-5, with 10 bases lining up with TRBD2. Losses at the gene ends were 4 bases for V and 0 bases for J; bases not matched to a gene: 8. The CDR3 covers 17 residues. Looked up from germline, CDR1 is SGHAT and CDR2 is FQNNGV. The CDR3 loop is CASSSRTSGLYQETQYF. The CDR3 DNA sequence: TGTGCCAGCAGCTCTAGGACTAGCGGATTGTACCAAGAGACCCAGTACTTC. The entire variable domain, with the rest obtained from reference TRBV11-2 and TRBJ2-5, is as follows: EAGVAQSPRYKIIEKRQSVAFWCNPISGHATLYWYQQILGQGPKLLIQFQNNGVVDDSQLPKDRFSAERLKGVDSTLKIQPAKLEDSAVYLCASSSRTSGLYQETQYFGPGTRLLVL.

V is TRBV27 and J is TRBJ2-7, with TRBD1 identical over 8 bases. CDR3 length: 15 residues. J lost 5 bases, V lost 5 bases, and 11 bases had no gene match. CDR1 MNHEY and CDR2 SMNVEV come from the germline V gene (reference sequence). CDR3 coding DNA: TGTGCCAGCAGTCCCCGACAGGACAGGGCCAACGAGCAGTACTTC. This sequence encodes CASSPRQDRANEQYF.

The V and J genes are TRBV2 and TRBJ1-1, with 9 bases lining up with TRBD1. The V gene end was trimmed by 4 bases and the J gene end by 0 bases; junction bases not matched to a gene: 6. Per germline, CDR1 SNHLY and CDR2 FYNNEI. This CDR3 region has 16 residues. The CDR3: CASSARDRELNTEAFF. In nucleotides, the CDR3 is TGTGCCAGCAGTGCCCGGGACAGGGAATTGAACACTGAAGCTTTCTTT.

V gene TRBV13 combines with J gene TRBJ2-5; TRBD1 aligns across 8 bases. This CDR3 has 15 residues. V lost 5 bases to trimming and J lost 3 bases; unmatched junction nucleotides: 8. Per the germline V gene, CDR1 is PRHDT and CDR2 is FYEKMQ (reference sequence). The CDR3 DNA reads as TGTGCCAGCAGCCCACAGGACAGGGAAAAAGAGACCCAGTACTTC. Protein: CASSPQDREKETQYF.

The V call is TRBV9, the J call TRBJ1-4, with TRBD1 identical over 7 bases. Per germline, CDR1 SGDLS and CDR2 YYNGEE. The CDR3 length is 13 residues. V dropped 4 bases and J dropped 8; count of bases not matched to a gene: 5. CDR3 nucleotides: TGTGCCAGCAGCACGGGGACAGAGGAAAAACTGTTTTTT. Protein: CASSTGTEEKLFF.

This CDR3 is CAWSIGVMDTEAFF. The CDR3 DNA follows: TGTGCCTGGAGCATCGGGGTTATGGACACTGAAGCTTTCTTT. The chain links TRBV30 to TRBJ1-1; D is undetermined. The CDR3 spans 14 residues. The V end lost 3 bases, the J end lost 3 bases, and 14 bases lay between the germline ends. Germline CDR1 GTSNPN, CDR2 SVGIG (reference sequence).

V and J are TRBV7-9 and TRBJ1-4; 8 bases are shared with TRBD1. The CDR3 length is 14 residues. Germline CDR1 SEHNR, CDR2 FQNEAQ (reference sequence). With 5 bases clipped from V and 5 bases from J, the junction kept 4 bases outside the gene matches. CDR3 in amino acids: CASSKQGGNEKLFF. CDR3 coding DNA: TGTGCCAGCAGCAAACAGGGGGGGAATGAAAAACTGTTTTTT.

The V gene is TRBV7-9, the J gene TRBJ2-2; no reliable D call. The germline V gene encodes CDR1 SEHNR and CDR2 FQNEAQ (reference sequence). V lost 8 bases and J 8 bases, leaving 9 bases between the germline ends. The CDR3 loop spans 11 amino acids. In DNA, the CDR3 is TGTGCCAGCGCTTATCCGGGGGAGCTGTTTTTT. Translating it yields CASAYPGELFF.

Notes on this clone: Other DNA sequences in this sample translate to the same CDR3. The chain has TRBV7-2 and TRBJ2-1; 9 bases line up with TRBD2. Germline-derived CDR1 and CDR2 are SGHTA and FQGNSA. V dropped 6 bases and J dropped 0; count of bases not matched to a gene: 3. CDR3 length: 15 residues. Written as DNA, the CDR3 is TGTGCCAGCAGTCTTAGCGGGAGCTCCTACAATGAGCAGTTCTTC. It translates to CASSLSGSSYNEQFF.

The chain uses TRBV10-3 and TRBJ2-1; 9 bases line up with TRBD2. V shed 4 bases, J shed 4 bases, and the junction held 5 bases outside the gene matches. CDR3 size: 15 residues. The germline gives CDR1 ENHRY, CDR2 SYGVKD. CDR3 loop: CAISAASGTYNEQFF. Here the CDR3 DNA reads TGTGCCATCAGTGCTGCTAGCGGGACTTACAATGAGCAGTTCTTC.

The V gene is TRBV7-3, the J gene TRBJ2-1; the D is unclear. The germline V gene encodes CDR1 SGHTA and CDR2 FQGTGA. CDR3 length equals 16 residues. V was pared by 0 bases and J by 3 bases, with 12 bases between. CDR3 amino acids: CASSLTVSSGYNEQFF. The CDR3 coding sequence is TGTGCCAGCAGCTTAACGGTTTCATCGGGCTACAATGAGCAGTTCTTC. Variable domain in full (rest from reference TRBV7-3 and TRBJ2-1): GAGVSQTPSNKVTEKGKYVELRCDPISGHTALYWYRQSLGQGPEFLIYFQGTGAADDSGLPNDRFFAVRPEGSVSTLKIQRTERGDSAVYLCASSLTVSSGYNEQFFGPGTRLTVL.

Turning to this clone: The junction shows a germline mismatch at one end, possibly a read error. The chain uses TRBV10-3 and TRBJ1-1; unclear D gene. From germline, CDR1 is ENHRY and CDR2 SYGVKD. The CDR3 has 16 residues. CDR3 bases: TGTGCCAGCAGTGCCTTCCCCTCAACTGGGAACACTGAAGCTTTCTTT. Translation gives CASSAFPSTGNTEAFF.

This clone appeared a single time. This sequence joins TRBV6-1 and TRBJ2-2, with 12 positions matching TRBD2. CDR1 MNHNS and CDR2 SASEGT come from the germline V gene. V trimming: 4 bases; J trimming: 3 bases; junction bases outside the gene matches: 3. The CDR3 is 16 amino acids. CDR3 amino acids: CASSAGLAGYTGELFF. In DNA, the CDR3 is TGTGCCAGCAGTGCCGGACTAGCGGGGTACACCGGGGAGCTGTTTTTT.

The chain uses TRBV27 and TRBJ2-7, with 12 nucleotides matching TRBD2. V gave up 5 bases and J gave up 6 bases; unmatched junction bases: 5. The CDR3 loop spans 14 amino acids. Germline CDR1 MNHEY, CDR2 SMNVEV (reference sequence). CDR3 sequence: CASSPGLAGFEQYF. The CDR3 DNA follows: TGTGCCAGCAGTCCGGGACTAGCGGGCTTCGAGCAGTACTTC.

This chain uses TRBV5-1 with TRBJ1-3; the D gene is possibly TRBD1 (5 bases). The CDR3 spans 15 residues. CDR1 SGHRS and CDR2 YFSETQ come from the germline V gene. V was trimmed by 4 bases and J by 8 bases, leaving 19 bases between them. The CDR3 nucleotides are TGCGCCAGCAGCGGGACGCCGAGGGAAGGAGACACCATATATTTT. Protein sequence: CASSGTPREGDTIYF.

This rearrangement joins TRBV10-3 to TRBJ2-2; no clear D gene. The V end lost 3 bases, the J end lost 0 bases, and 11 bases lay between the germline ends. The CDR3 runs to 16 residues. Germline CDR1 ENHRY, CDR2 SYGVKD. Here the CDR3 reads CAISDVTAANTGELFF. CDR3 bases: TGTGCCATCAGTGACGTAACGGCTGCGAACACCGGGGAGCTGTTTTTT.

The chain links TRBV7-9 to TRBJ1-2; the match to TRBD1 covers 10 bases. With 6 bases clipped from V and 4 bases from J, the junction kept 14 bases outside the gene matches. This CDR3 spans 17 amino acids. Germline V gene lookup returns CDR1 SEHNR and CDR2 FQNEAQ (reference sequence). CDR3 in DNA: TGTGCCAGCAGGCCTAGAGACAGACAGGGGGCCGGCTATGGCTACACCTTC. Translated: CASRPRDRQGAGYGYTF.